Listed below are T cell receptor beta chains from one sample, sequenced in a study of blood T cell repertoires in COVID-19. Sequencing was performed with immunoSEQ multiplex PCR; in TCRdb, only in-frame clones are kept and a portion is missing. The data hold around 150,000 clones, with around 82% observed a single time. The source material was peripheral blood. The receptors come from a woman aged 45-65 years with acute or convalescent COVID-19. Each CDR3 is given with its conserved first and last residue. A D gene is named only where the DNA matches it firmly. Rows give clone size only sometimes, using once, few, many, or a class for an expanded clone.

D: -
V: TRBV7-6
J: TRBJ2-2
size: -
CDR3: CASSLGTATNTGELFF
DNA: TGTGCCAGCAGCTTAGGGACAGCTACGAACACCGGGGAGCTGTTTTTT

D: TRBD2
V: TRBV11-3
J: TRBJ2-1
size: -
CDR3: CASSSGLAYNEQFF
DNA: TGTGCCAGCAGCTCCGGACTAGCTTACAATGAGCAGTTCTTC

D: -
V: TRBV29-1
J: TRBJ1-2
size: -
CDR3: CSAQRDIYGYTF
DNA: TGCAGCGCCCAAAGGGACATTTATGGCTACACCTTC

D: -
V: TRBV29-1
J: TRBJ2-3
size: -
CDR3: CSVESVFRGGPVTQYF
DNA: TGCAGCGTTGAATCTGTGTTTAGGGGGGGGCCGGTTACGCAGTATTTT

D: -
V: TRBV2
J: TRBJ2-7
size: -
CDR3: CASRQSTLKEQYF
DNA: TGTGCCAGCAGACAGTCCACCTTAAAGGAGCAGTACTTC

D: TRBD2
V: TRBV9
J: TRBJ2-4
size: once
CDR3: CASSVATSGGTGIQYF
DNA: TGTGCCAGCAGCGTAGCGACTAGCGGGGGGACGGGGATTCAGTACTTC

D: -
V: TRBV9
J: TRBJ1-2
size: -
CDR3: CASSVDRFDYTF
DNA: TGTGCCAGCAGCGTAGACAGGTTTGACTACACCTTC

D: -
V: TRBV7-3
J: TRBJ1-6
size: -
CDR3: CASSRDTGTPYYNSPLHF
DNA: TGTGCCAGCAGCCGGGACACCGGTACCCCCTATTATAATTCACCCCTCCACTTT

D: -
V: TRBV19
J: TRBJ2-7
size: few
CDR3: CASSITWGEYEQYF
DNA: TGTGCCAGTAGTATAACTTGGGGGGAGTACGAGCAGTACTTC

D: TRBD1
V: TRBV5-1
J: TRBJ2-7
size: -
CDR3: CASSFSGTGGYEQYF
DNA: TGCGCCAGCAGCTTTTCTGGGACAGGGGGCTACGAGCAGTACTTC

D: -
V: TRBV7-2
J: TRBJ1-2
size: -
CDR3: CASSSRQGNGYTF
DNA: TGTGCCAGCAGCTCCCGGCAGGGAAATGGCTACACCTTC

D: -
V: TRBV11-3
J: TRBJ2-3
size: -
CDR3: CASSPRGGTDTQYF
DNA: TGTGCCAGCAGCCCCAGGGGGGGCACAGATACGCAGTATTTT

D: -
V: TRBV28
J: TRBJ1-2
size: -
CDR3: CASSSDRSRGGYTF
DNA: TGTGCCAGCAGTTCCGACAGGTCGAGGGGAGGCTACACCTTC

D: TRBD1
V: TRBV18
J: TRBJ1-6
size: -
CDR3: CASSPSSTGLYSPLHF
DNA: TGTGCCAGCTCACCCTCTTCGACAGGGCTGTATTCACCCCTCCACTTT

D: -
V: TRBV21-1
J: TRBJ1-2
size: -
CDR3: CASIKLISLSGNYGYTF
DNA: TGTGCCAGCATCAAATTAATTTCTTTGTCAGGGAACTATGGCTACACCTTC

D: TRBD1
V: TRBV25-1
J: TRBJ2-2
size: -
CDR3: CASSDGQGDTGELFF
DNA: TGTGCCAGCAGCGATGGACAGGGGGACACCGGGGAGCTGTTTTTT

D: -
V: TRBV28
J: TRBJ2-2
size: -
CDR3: CASETGYRTNTGELFF
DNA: TGTGCCAGCGAAACAGGGTATCGGACGAACACCGGGGAGCTGTTTTTT

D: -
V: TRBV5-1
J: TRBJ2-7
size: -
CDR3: CASSGGAISYEQYF
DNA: TGCGCCAGCAGCGGCGGGGCGATCTCCTACGAGCAGTACTTC

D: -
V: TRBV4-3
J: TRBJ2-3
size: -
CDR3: CASSQDWQGDTQYF
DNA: TGCGCCAGCAGCCAAGATTGGCAGGGGGATACGCAGTATTTT

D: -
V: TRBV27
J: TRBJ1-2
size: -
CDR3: CASSWAGSNYGYTF
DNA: TGTGCCAGCAGTTGGGCAGGCTCTAACTATGGCTACACCTTC

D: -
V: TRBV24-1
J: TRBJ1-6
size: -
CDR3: CATSDDGVFPLHF
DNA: TGTGCCACCAGTGATGACGGGGTGTTCCCCCTCCACTTT

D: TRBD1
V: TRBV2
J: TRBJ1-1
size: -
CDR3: CASSARQGASMNTEAFF
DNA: TGTGCCAGCAGTGCCCGACAGGGGGCCTCAATGAACACTGAAGCTTTCTTT